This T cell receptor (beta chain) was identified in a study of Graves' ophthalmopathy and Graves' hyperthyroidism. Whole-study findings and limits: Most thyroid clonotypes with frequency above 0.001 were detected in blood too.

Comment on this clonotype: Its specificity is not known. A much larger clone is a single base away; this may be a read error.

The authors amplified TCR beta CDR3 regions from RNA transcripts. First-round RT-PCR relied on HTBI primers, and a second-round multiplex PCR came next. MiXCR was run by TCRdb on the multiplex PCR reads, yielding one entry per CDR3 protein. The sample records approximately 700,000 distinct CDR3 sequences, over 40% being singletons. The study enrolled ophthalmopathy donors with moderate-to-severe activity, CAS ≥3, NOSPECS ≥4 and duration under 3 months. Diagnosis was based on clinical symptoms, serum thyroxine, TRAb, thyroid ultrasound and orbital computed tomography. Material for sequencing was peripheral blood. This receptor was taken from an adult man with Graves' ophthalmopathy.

The CDR3 protein is CASSNRGPHEQYF. In DNA form, the CDR3 reads TGTGCCAGCAGCAACCGGGGACCCCACGAGCAGTACTTC. The genes are TRBV7-9 and TRBJ2-7, with D perhaps assigned TRBD1 or TRBD2 (5 bases each). The CDR3 covers 13 residues. The germline V gene has CDR1 SEHNR and CDR2 FQNEAQ (reference sequence). V lost 5 bases and J 5 bases, leaving 13 bases between the germline ends. The whole variable domain, remainder taken from reference TRBV7-9 and TRBJ2-7, is DTGVSQNPRHKITKRGQNVTFRCDPISEHNRLYWYRQTLGQGPEFLTYFQNEAQLEKSRLLSDRFSAERPKGSFSTLEIQRTEQGDSAMYLCASSNRGPHEQYFGPGTRLTVT.